Listed here are 15 T cell receptor beta chains from one sample, sequenced in a study of neurological immune-mediated disorders. One entry per CDR3 protein results from TCRdb running MiXCR on the 5' RACE reads. The data contain roughly 70,000 distinct CDR3 sequences, 5.2% of them seen just once; the ten biggest clones take up about 2.7%. Material: PBMCs. Receptors originate from a woman aged 25-40 years with multiple sclerosis.

In regard to this clonotype: It may be a read error: a sequence one base away is much more abundant. The chain is built from TRBV29-1 and TRBJ2-3, with unresolved D. In germline, CDR1 is SQVTM, CDR2 ANQGSEA. The CDR3 loop spans 12 amino acids. The ends were cut back, 6 bases at V and 11 bases at J, with 18 bases in the middle. The chain's CDR3 is CSVSERATMQYF. Here the CDR3 DNA reads TGCAGCGTATCGGAAAGGGCCACTATGCAGTATTTT.

This sequence joins TRBV10-3 and TRBJ2-1; D ambiguous. Trimming stripped 2 bases from V and 8 bases from J, with 4 bases between. The CDR3 is made up of 11 amino acids. The germline CDR1 and CDR2 sequences are ENHRY and SYGVKD. CDR3 residues: CAISEVDEQFF. DNA of the CDR3: TGTGCCATCAGTGAGGTTGATGAGCAGTTCTTC.

This clonotype was counted many times. V is TRBV7-6 and J is TRBJ2-1, with TRBD1 matching over 7 bases. The V gene end was trimmed by 5 bases and the J gene end by 0 bases; junction bases not matched to a gene: 7. This CDR3 region has 16 residues. Germline assignment: CDR1 SGHVS and CDR2 FNYEAQ. This CDR3 is CASSPLDRYSYNEQFF. The CDR3 nucleotides read TGTGCCAGCAGCCCACTGGACAGGTACTCCTACAATGAGCAGTTCTTC.

The table lists this clonotype with a few counts. A single base separates this from a much larger clone, so it may be a read error. The rearrangement links TRBV28 to TRBJ2-7, with unresolved D. CDR3 length: 12 amino acids. The V end lost 2 bases, the J end lost 4 bases, and 6 bases lay between the germline ends. Germline V lookup: CDR1 MDHEN, CDR2 SYDVKM. CDR3 residues: CASSLRHYEQYF. The CDR3 DNA follows: TGTGCCAGCAGTTTAAGACATTACGAGCAGTACTTC.

This clonotype was seen a few times. CDR3 nucleotide sequence: TGTGCCAGTAGTATACGGGACAGGGTGGGCCAAGAGACCCAGTACTTC. Residues: CASSIRDRVGQETQYF. The chain joins TRBV19 to TRBJ2-5, with 9 bases fitting TRBD1. CDR1 is LNHDA and CDR2 is SQIVND in the germline V gene (reference sequence). V was clipped by 2 bases and J by 1 base; unmatched bases: 5. The CDR3 sequence is 16 residues long.

In its sample, this clonotype was seen many times. This sequence joins TRBV20-1 and TRBJ2-3; 13 positions match TRBD2. The CDR3 length is 15 residues. V gave up 5 bases and J gave up 6 bases; unmatched junction bases: 8. The germline V gene has CDR1 DFQATT and CDR2 SNEGSKA (reference sequence). For the CDR3, the DNA is TGCAGTGCTGCCGGGACTAGCGGGGAACAGGATACGCAGTATTTT. It translates to CSAAGTSGEQDTQYF.

This clonotype was picked up many times. This sequence joins TRBV5-8 and TRBJ1-2; TRBD1 agrees at 8 bases. V dropped 7 bases and J dropped 3; count of bases not matched to a gene: 11. The CDR3 runs to 15 residues. Germline V CDR1 and CDR2: SGHTS, YDEGEE. The CDR3 here is CASHDRGFEDYGYTF. The CDR3 DNA sequence: TGTGCCAGCCACGACAGGGGCTTTGAGGACTATGGCTACACCTTC. The full variable domain, completed using reference TRBV5-8 and TRBJ1-2, is EAGVTQSPTHLIKTRGQQATLRCSPISGHTSVYWYQQALGLGLQFLLWYDEGEERNRGNFPPRFSGRQFPNYSSELNVNALELEDSALYLCASHDRGFEDYGYTFGSGTRLTVV.

This clonotype was counted between two and nine times. The CDR3 loop is CASSSKELRGSSYNEQFF. The CDR3 nucleotides are TGCGCCAGCAGCTCGAAGGAACTGCGGGGGAGCTCCTACAATGAGCAGTTCTTC. The chain combines TRBV5-1 with TRBJ2-1; 7 nucleotides line up with TRBD2. J gave up 0 bases and V 3 bases, and 12 bases lay outside the gene matches. There are 18 residues in the CDR3. Germline V gene lookup returns CDR1 SGHRS and CDR2 YFSETQ.

This clonotype was recorded many times. The chain has TRBV28 and TRBJ1-2, with 10 bases that match TRBD1. J gave up 7 bases and V 2 bases, and 7 bases lay outside the gene matches. CDR1 and CDR2 (germline): MDHEN, SYDVKM. The CDR3 totals 15 residues. CDR3 residues: CASSLGPTGGFGYTF. The CDR3 bases are TGTGCCAGCAGTTTAGGTCCGACAGGGGGCTTTGGCTACACCTTC.

This chain uses TRBV20-1 with TRBJ2-7, with a possible D match to TRBD2 (6 bases). CDR1 is DFQATT, CDR2 SNEGSKA, per germline (reference sequence). The V and J ends lost 5 bases and 3 bases respectively, with 17 bases between them. The CDR3 runs to 14 residues. The CDR3 protein is CSAPGLAGLYEQYF. The CDR3 nucleotides are TGCAGTGCTCCCGGGCTCGCGGGGCTCTACGAGCAGTACTTC.

The chain employs TRBV10-3 and TRBJ2-6; D is possibly TRBD1 (5 bases). Germline CDR1 is ENHRY and CDR2 is SYGVKD. Trimming removed 0 bases at V and 3 bases at J, with 12 bases between. This CDR3 is built from 17 residues. The CDR3 here is CAISESTGRSGANVLTF. DNA of the CDR3: TGTGCCATCAGTGAGTCTACAGGTAGGAGTGGGGCCAACGTCCTGACTTTC.

In regard to this clonotype: At one end the junction does not follow the germline gene, possibly because of a read error. The V and J genes are TRBV5-4 and TRBJ1-6, with D unresolved. Per the germline V gene, CDR1 is SGHNT and CDR2 is YYREEE (reference sequence). The CDR3 is 15 amino acids. In DNA form, the CDR3 reads TGTGCCAGCAGCCCTGAGTCATCGAGGGATTCACCCCTCAACTTT. As protein: CASSPESSRDSPLNF.

This clonotype was observed a handful of times. The rearrangement links TRBV28 to TRBJ1-3; no reliable D call. Trimming removed 2 bases from V and 0 bases from J, with 8 bases in between. Germline assignment: CDR1 MDHEN and CDR2 SYDVKM. The CDR3 spans 15 residues. The CDR3, as DNA: TGTGCCAGCAGTTTAAGGCCTACCTCTGGAAACACCATATATTTT. Its translation is CASSLRPTSGNTIYF.

The table lists this clonotype with many counts. The chain is built from TRBV5-1 and TRBJ2-5; D unresolved. There are 13 residues in the CDR3. CDR1 and CDR2 (germline): SGHRS, YFSETQ. V was cut by 5 bases and J by 0 bases, with 8 bases left in between. The CDR3 region has the DNA TGCGCCAGCAGTCGCGGAGACCAAGAGACCCAGTACTTC. It specifies CASSRGDQETQYF.

This clonotype was seen just once. The chain joins TRBV7-2 to TRBJ2-3; either TRBD1 or TRBD2 may supply D (6 bases each). CDR3 length: 15 amino acids. Germline lookup yields CDR1 SGHTA and CDR2 FQGNSA. The V gene lost 4 bases and the J gene lost 4 bases, with 15 bases spanning the gap. CDR3 nucleotide sequence: TGTGCCAGCAGCTCCATAGGGGGGAAAGCAGATACGCAGTATTTT. It encodes CASSSIGGKADTQYF.